This T cell receptor beta chain is drawn from a study of post-analysis software for immune sequencing data. Study information: The study covered relapsing-remitting, secondary progressive and progressive-relapsing courses of multiple sclerosis.

A word on this clonotype: The target antigen is unknown.

The germline V gene encodes CDR1 MGHDK and CDR2 SYGVNS. This CDR3 has 17 amino acids. The V end lost 2 bases, the J end lost 5 bases, and 18 bases lay between the germline ends. Unique-molecular-identifier-tagged TCR beta cDNA libraries were used. T cells numbering about 0.85 to 10 million yielded roughly 500,000 cDNA molecules. MiXCR, run by TCRdb on the PCR reads, gives a single entry per CDR3 protein. The sample holds over 150,000 distinct CDR3 sequences, 30% seen once. Points from the study as a whole: Comparison with controls showed significantly lower normalized Chao1 diversity in multiple sclerosis patients. With F measure, samples from one preparation batch clustered together strongly. With TRBV5-6, TRBV5-1 and TRBV20-1 included, several TRBV segments were more frequent in patients than in controls.

The sequenced sample was blood. This sequence was found in a girl between 10 and 17 years old with multiple sclerosis. J is TRBJ2-2 and V is TRBV25-1; no definite D call. The CDR3: CASSEGRRELGTGELFF. Here the CDR3 DNA reads TGTGCCAGCAGTGAAGGTCGGCGAGAATTGGGGACCGGGGAGCTGTTTTTT.